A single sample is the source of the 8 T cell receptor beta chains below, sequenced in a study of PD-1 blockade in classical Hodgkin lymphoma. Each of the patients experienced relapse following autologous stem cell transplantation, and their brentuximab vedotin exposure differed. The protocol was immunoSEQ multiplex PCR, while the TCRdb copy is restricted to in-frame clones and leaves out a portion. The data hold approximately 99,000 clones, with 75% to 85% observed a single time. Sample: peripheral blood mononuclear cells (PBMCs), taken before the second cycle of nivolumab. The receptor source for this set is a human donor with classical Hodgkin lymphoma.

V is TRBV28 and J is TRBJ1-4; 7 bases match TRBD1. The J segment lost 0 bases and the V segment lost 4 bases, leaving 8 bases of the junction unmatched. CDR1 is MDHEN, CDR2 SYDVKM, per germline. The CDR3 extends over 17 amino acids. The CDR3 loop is CASSSPGGATTNEKLFF. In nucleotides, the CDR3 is TGTGCCAGCAGTTCCCCAGGGGGGGCGACAACTAATGAAAAACTGTTTTTT.

This CDR3 reads CASSIGGNTGELFF. The DNA for the CDR3 is TGTGCCAGTAGTATTGGGGGGAACACCGGGGAGCTGTTTTTT. The chain combines TRBV19 with TRBJ2-2; D is possibly TRBD1 or TRBD2 (5 bases each). CDR1 and CDR2 from the germline V gene are LNHDA and SQIVND (reference sequence). V lost 3 bases and J lost 1, with 6 bases in between. The CDR3 is made up of 14 amino acids.

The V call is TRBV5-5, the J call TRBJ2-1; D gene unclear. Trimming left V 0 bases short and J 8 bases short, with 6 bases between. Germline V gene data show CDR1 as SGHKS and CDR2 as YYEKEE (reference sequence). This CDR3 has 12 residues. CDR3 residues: CASSLGVYEQFF. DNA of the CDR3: TGTGCCAGCAGCTTGGGGGTCTATGAGCAGTTCTTC.

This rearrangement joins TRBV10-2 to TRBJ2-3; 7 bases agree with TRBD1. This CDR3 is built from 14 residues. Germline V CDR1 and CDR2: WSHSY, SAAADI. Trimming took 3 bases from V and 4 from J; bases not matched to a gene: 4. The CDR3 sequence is CASSDYRGSDTQYF. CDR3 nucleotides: TGCGCCAGCAGTGATTACAGGGGATCAGATACGCAGTATTTT.

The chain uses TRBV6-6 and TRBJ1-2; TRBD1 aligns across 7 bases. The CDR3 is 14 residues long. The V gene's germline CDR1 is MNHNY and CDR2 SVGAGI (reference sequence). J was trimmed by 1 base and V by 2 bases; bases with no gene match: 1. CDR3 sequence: CASSYNRGNYGYTF. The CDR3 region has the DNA TGTGCCAGCAGTTACAACAGGGGTAACTATGGCTACACCTTC.

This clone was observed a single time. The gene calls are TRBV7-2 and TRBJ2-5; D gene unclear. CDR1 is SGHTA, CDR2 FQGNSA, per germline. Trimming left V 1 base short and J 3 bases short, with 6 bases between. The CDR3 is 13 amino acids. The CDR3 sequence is CASSLEAEETQYF. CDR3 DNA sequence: TGTGCCAGCAGCTTAGAGGCAGAAGAGACCCAGTACTTC.

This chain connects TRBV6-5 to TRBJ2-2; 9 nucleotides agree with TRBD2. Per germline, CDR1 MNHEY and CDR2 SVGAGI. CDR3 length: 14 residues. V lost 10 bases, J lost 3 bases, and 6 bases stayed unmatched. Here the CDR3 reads CAIGSGSDTGELFF. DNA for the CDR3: TGTGCCATCGGTAGCGGGAGCGACACCGGGGAGCTGTTTTTT.

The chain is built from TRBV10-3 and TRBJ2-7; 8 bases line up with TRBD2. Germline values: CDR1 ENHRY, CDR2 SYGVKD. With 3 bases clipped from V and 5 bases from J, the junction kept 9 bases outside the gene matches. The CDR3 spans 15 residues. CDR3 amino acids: CAISESLAGQNEQYF. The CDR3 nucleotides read TGTGCCATCAGTGAATCCCTAGCGGGCCAGAACGAGCAGTACTTC.